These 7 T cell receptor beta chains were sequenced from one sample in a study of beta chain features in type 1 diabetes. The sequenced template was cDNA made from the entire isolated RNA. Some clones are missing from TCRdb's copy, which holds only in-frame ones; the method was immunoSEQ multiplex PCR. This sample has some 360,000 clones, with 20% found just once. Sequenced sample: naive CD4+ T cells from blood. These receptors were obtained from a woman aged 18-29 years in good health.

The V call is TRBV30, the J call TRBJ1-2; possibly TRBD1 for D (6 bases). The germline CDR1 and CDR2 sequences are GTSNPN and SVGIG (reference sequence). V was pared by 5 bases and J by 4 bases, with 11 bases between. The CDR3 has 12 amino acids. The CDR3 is CAWEGGFYGYTF. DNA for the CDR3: TGTGCCTGGGAGGGGGGGTTCTATGGCTACACCTTC. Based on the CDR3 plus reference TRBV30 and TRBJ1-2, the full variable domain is SQTIHQWPATLVQPVGSPLSLECTVEGTSNPNLYWYRQAAGRGLQLLFYSVGIGQISSEVPQNLSASRPQDRQFILSSKKLLLSDSGFYLCAWEGGFYGYTFGSGTRLTVV.

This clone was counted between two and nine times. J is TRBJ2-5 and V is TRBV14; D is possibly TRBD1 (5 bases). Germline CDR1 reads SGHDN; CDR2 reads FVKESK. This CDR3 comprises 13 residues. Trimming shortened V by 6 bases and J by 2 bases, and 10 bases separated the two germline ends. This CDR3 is CASSPRTQETQYF. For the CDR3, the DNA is TGTGCCAGCAGTCCCCGGACACAAGAGACCCAGTACTTC.

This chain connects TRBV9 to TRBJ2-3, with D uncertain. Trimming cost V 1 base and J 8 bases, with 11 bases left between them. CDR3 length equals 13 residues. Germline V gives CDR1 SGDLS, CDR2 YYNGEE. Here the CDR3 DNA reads TGTGCCAGCAGCGTATCCCACGGCGGTACGCAGTATTTT. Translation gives CASSVSHGGTQYF.

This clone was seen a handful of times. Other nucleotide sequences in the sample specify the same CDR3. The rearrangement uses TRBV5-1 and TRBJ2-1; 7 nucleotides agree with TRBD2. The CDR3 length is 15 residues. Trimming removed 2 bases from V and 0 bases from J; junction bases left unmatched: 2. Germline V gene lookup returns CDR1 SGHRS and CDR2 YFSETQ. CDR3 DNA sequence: TGCGCCAGCAGCTTAGGCGGGGGCTCCTACAATGAGCAGTTCTTC. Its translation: CASSLGGGSYNEQFF.

The CDR3 nucleotides read TGTGCCAGCAGTGGCGTGACCCGGGGGGTAGTAATCAATGAGCAGTTCTTC. The encoded protein is CASSGVTRGVVINEQFF. The chain couples TRBV6-1 to TRBJ2-1; 7 bases align to TRBD2. CDR3 size: 17 residues. V lost 4 bases, J lost 6 bases, and 15 bases stayed unmatched. Per the germline V gene, CDR1 is MNHNS and CDR2 is SASEGT.

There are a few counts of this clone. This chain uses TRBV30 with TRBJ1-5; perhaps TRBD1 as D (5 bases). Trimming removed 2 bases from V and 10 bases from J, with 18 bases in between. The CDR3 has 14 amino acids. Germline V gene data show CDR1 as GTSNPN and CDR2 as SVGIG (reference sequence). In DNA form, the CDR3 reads TGTGCCTGGAGTATCCAGACAGTGGGAGGACCCCAGCATTTT. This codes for CAWSIQTVGGPQHF.

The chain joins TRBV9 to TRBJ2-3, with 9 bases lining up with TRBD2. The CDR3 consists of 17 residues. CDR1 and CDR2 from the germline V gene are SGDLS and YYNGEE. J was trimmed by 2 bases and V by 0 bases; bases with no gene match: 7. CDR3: CASSVGIAGDLTDTQYF. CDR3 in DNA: TGTGCCAGCAGCGTAGGGATAGCGGGGGACCTCACAGATACGCAGTATTTT.